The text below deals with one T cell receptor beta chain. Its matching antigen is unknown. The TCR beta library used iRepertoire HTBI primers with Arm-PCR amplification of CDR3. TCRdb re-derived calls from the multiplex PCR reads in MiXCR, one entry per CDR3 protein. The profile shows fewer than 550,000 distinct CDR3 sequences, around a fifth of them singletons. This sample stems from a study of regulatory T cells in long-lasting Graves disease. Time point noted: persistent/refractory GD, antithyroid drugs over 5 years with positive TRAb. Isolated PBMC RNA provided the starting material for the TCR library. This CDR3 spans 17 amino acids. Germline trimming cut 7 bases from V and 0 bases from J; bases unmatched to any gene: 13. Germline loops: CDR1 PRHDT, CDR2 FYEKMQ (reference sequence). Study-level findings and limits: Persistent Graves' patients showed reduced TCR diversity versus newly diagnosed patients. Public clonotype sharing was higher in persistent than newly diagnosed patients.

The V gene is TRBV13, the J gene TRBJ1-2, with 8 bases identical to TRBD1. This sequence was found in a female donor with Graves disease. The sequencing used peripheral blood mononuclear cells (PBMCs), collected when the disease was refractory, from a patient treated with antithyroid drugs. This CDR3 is CASTRTAGTGANYGYTF. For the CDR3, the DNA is TGTGCCAGCACCCGTACCGCAGGGACAGGAGCTAACTATGGCTACACCTTC.